This T cell receptor beta chain was identified in a study of blood T cell repertoires in COVID-19. About the research overall: From T cells, B-cell-depleted T cells, or PBMCs came the material, which was cDNA or gDNA.

The sample holds a few counts of this clone. Germline assignment: CDR1 SNHLY and CDR2 FYNNEI. With V trimmed by 0 bases and J by 3 bases, 5 bases remained unmatched. This CDR3 is built from 15 residues. In the original workflow: Estimated nucleated cell counts came from reference gene primer amplification. Libraries were prepared by immunoSEQ multiplex PCR; TCRdb keeps only in-frame clonotypes and omits some of them. V, J and clone size are taken as reported in that table, and D and trimming were inferred from the DNA itself. The table includes 390,000 or so clones, around 87% detected once. Clinical histories supplied by participants themselves formed the basis of cohort assignment. In Cohort 3, a recovered donor had either two negative PCRs, clearance, or symptom resolution.

This sequence was found in a woman between 45 and 65 years old who had recovered from COVID-19. The rearrangement joins TRBV2 to TRBJ2-7; TRBD1 matches 7 bases. Sample: PBMCs or T cells enriched from blood (not recorded which). The CDR3 spells CASSEARNRGYEQYF. The CDR3 DNA is TGTGCCAGCAGTGAAGCGCGGAACAGGGGCTACGAGCAGTACTTC.